This T cell receptor (beta chain) was recorded in a study of T cell repertoires in cytomegalovirus infection. Study details: Signatures in public TCR beta sequences pointed to both CMV infection and matching HLA type.

CDR1 and CDR2 from the germline V gene are SGHDN and FVKESK. CDR3 length: 14 residues. V was clipped by 4 bases and J by 3 bases, with 12 bases between them. Each CDR3 protein gets one entry after TCRdb re-called the reads with MiXCR. The data contain under 200,000 distinct CDR3 sequences, approximately 28% of them singletons. The J gene is TRBJ1-1, the V gene TRBV14; unclear D gene. This clonotype was sampled from a human donor in good health (CMV status not recorded). Some clones in this sample may be carry-over from other donors' samples. Sequencing used PBMCs. The CDR3 loop is CASSPGLAHTEAFF. Written as DNA, the CDR3 is TGTGCCAGCAGCCCCGGGCTCGCACACACTGAAGCTTTCTTT.